Listed here are 28 T cell receptor beta chains from one sample, sequenced in a study of regulatory T cells in long-lasting Graves disease. Time point denoted: persistent/refractory GD, antithyroid drugs over 5 years with positive TRAb. RNA extracted from PBMCs served as the sequencing template. For TCR beta, libraries came from iRepertoire HTBI primers and Arm-PCR of CDR3 regions. TCRdb re-called the multiplex PCR reads through MiXCR, storing one row per CDR3 protein. The sample has 600,000 to 850,000 distinct CDR3 sequences, around 30% seen once. Specimen: peripheral blood mononuclear cells (PBMCs), collected when the disease was refractory, from a patient treated with antithyroid drugs. These receptors all stem from a female donor with Graves disease.

This clonotype appeared a few times. The chain is built from TRBV28 and TRBJ2-7; D might be TRBD2 (5 bases). The CDR3 has 16 residues. V was pared by 3 bases and J by 0 bases, with 15 bases between. CDR1 and CDR2 from the germline V gene are MDHEN and SYDVKM. The CDR3 region has the DNA TGTGCCAGCAGTTTTCACTTGAGGGTCATCTCCTACGAGCAGTACTTC. Protein product: CASSFHLRVISYEQYF.

This chain joins TRBV2 and TRBJ1-5, with D unclear. V was cut by 8 bases and J by 9 bases, with 11 bases left in between. This CDR3 has 11 residues. Germline CDR1 is SNHLY and CDR2 is FYNNEI. The CDR3 DNA sequence: TGTGCCAGCCAAGGGCCCGGGCCCCAGCATTTT. Translation gives CASQGPGPQHF.

This clonotype was seen a handful of times. The genes are TRBV5-1 and TRBJ1-1; possible D gene TRBD1, 5 bases. The CDR3 has 15 amino acids. The V gene lost 5 bases and the J gene lost 3 bases, with 17 bases spanning the gap. Germline V CDR1 and CDR2: SGHRS, YFSETQ. CDR3 region: CASSSRPGVDTEAFF. The CDR3 nucleotides read TGCGCCAGCAGTTCTCGTCCGGGGGTTGACACTGAAGCTTTCTTT.

This clonotype was observed at least ten times. The rearrangement joins TRBV28 to TRBJ1-5; 9 bases align to TRBD1. This CDR3 region has 17 residues. V gave up 6 bases and J gave up 0 bases; unmatched junction bases: 9. Germline CDR1 MDHEN, CDR2 SYDVKM. The CDR3 loop reads CASRGTGRSGSNQPQHF. CDR3 DNA: TGTGCCAGCAGAGGGACAGGGCGGTCGGGTAGCAATCAGCCCCAGCATTTT.

In this sample, this clonotype turned up many times. The rearrangement links TRBV2 to TRBJ2-2; 7 bases are shared with TRBD1. The CDR3 covers 15 residues. Germline CDR1 reads SNHLY; CDR2 reads FYNNEI. The ends lost 1 base at V and 7 bases at J; junction bases unmatched: 6. The CDR3 nucleotides are TGTGCCAGCAGTGAAGAAGGGGGCGTGGGCGGGGAGCTGTTTTTT. This translates into CASSEEGGVGGELFF.

This chain uses TRBV4-1 with TRBJ2-5, with 13 nucleotides matching TRBD2. V was clipped by 4 bases and J by 11 bases; unmatched bases: 7. CDR1 and CDR2 (germline): MGHRA, YSYEKL. The CDR3 sequence is 14 residues long. The CDR3 reads CASSPHGTSGTQYF. The DNA of the CDR3 is TGCGCCAGCAGCCCGCACGGGACTAGCGGGACGCAGTACTTC.

This clonotype was found many times. The chain recombines TRBV6-1 with TRBJ2-7; D unresolved. In germline, CDR1 is MNHNS, CDR2 SASEGT. This CDR3 comprises 14 residues. V was trimmed by 3 bases and J by 6 bases, leaving 15 bases between them. The CDR3 DNA reads as TGTGCCAGCAGTGAGCTACCGAGGTACGGCGAGCAGTACTTC. It encodes CASSELPRYGEQYF.

This clonotype has just a few counts. The chain carries TRBV5-1 and TRBJ1-2; weak D call: TRBD1 (6 bases). CDR3 length equals 14 residues. Trimming left V 1 base short and J 3 bases short, with 10 bases between. Germline CDR1 and CDR2: SGHRS and YFSETQ. The DNA of the CDR3 is TGCGCCAGCAGCTTGACAGGGTTGGACTATGGCTACACCTTC. Its protein product is CASSLTGLDYGYTF.

Ten or more counts support this clonotype. The CDR3 protein is CASRLAGGVEQYF. CDR3 nucleotides: TGTGCCAGCAGACTAGCGGGGGGAGTAGAGCAGTACTTC. This chain joins TRBV12-3 or TRBV12-4 and TRBJ2-7; 12 bases fit TRBD2. V shed 6 bases and J 7 bases; nucleotides not matched to a gene: 4. This CDR3 has 13 amino acids.

The CDR3 nucleotides are TGTGCCAGCAGTGTACACGGACCTTCGAACTATGGCTACACCTTC. Amino acids: CASSVHGPSNYGYTF. This chain joins TRBV12-3 or TRBV12-4 and TRBJ1-2; D is uncertain. V lost 5 bases and J 2 bases, leaving 15 bases between the germline ends. This CDR3 comprises 15 residues.

Many counts were recorded for this clonotype. This sequence joins TRBV12-3 or TRBV12-4 and TRBJ1-3; 9 bases agree with TRBD1. V dropped 3 bases and J dropped 6; count of bases not matched to a gene: 6. The CDR3 runs to 15 residues. As DNA, the CDR3 is TGTGCCAGCAGTTTGGTAACAGGGGGCGTAAACACCATATATTTT. This encodes CASSLVTGGVNTIYF.

The V gene is TRBV19, the J gene TRBJ1-2, with D unresolved. Trimming removed 1 base from V and 0 bases from J, with 9 bases in between. This CDR3 region has 15 residues. Germline loops: CDR1 LNHDA, CDR2 SQIVND (reference sequence). The CDR3 reads CASSIGPFPNYGYTF. The CDR3 DNA follows: TGTGCCAGTAGTATAGGCCCGTTTCCTAACTATGGCTACACCTTC.

This clonotype has only one observation. One junction end does not reproduce the germline sequence, and a read error may be involved. This chain links TRBV5-1 with TRBJ1-1; the match to TRBD1 covers 8 bases. The CDR3 totals 15 residues. Germline CDR1 and CDR2: SGHRS and YFSETQ. CDR3 protein: CASSIDRGLGTGAFF. CDR3 nucleotides: TGCGCCAGCAGCATCGACAGGGGCCTCGGCACTGGAGCTTTCTTT.

This chain joins TRBV14 and TRBJ2-2; D is unclear. CDR1 is SGHDN and CDR2 is FVKESK in the germline V gene. Trimming removed 1 base at V and 10 bases at J, with 10 bases between. This CDR3 has 13 amino acids. The DNA of the CDR3 is TGTGCCAGCAGCCAAGTCGGATTCGTGGAGCTGTTTTTT. It specifies CASSQVGFVELFF.

The V and J genes are TRBV19 and TRBJ1-1; D remains ambiguous. The germline V and J ends were trimmed by 5 bases and 4 bases, with 17 bases remaining between them. The CDR3 covers 15 residues. CDR1 and CDR2 (germline): LNHDA, SQIVND (reference sequence). The CDR3 loop reads CASSVGRPAGTEAFF. The CDR3, as DNA: TGTGCCAGTAGTGTCGGACGTCCCGCTGGCACTGAAGCTTTCTTT.

The V call is TRBV18, the J call TRBJ2-5; possible D gene TRBD2, 5 bases. The CDR3 covers 14 residues. With 0 bases removed from V and 3 bases from J, the gap between germline ends came to 8 bases. The germline CDR1 and CDR2 sequences are KGHSH and LQKENI. The CDR3 protein is CASSPPTGKETQYF. The CDR3 coding sequence is TGTGCCAGCTCACCACCAACGGGAAAAGAGACCCAGTACTTC. Using reference TRBV18 and TRBJ2-5 for the parts outside the CDR3, the full variable domain is NAGVMQNPRHLVRRRGQEARLRCSPMKGHSHVYWYRQLPEEGLKFMVYLQKENIIDESGMPKERFSAEFPKEGPSILRIQQVVRGDSAAYFCASSPPTGKETQYFGPGTRLLVL.

This chain uses TRBV5-1 with TRBJ2-5; 7 bases align to TRBD1. Losses at the gene ends were 0 bases for V and 1 base for J; bases not matched to a gene: 3. CDR3 length: 15 amino acids. The germline CDR1 and CDR2 sequences are SGHRS and YFSETQ. The CDR3 protein is CASSLDRGPQETQYF. Here the CDR3 DNA reads TGCGCCAGCAGCTTGGACAGGGGCCCCCAAGAGACCCAGTACTTC.

V usage is TRBV2 and J usage is TRBJ2-2, with TRBD1 matching over 10 bases. Germline loops: CDR1 SNHLY, CDR2 FYNNEI. This CDR3 spans 16 amino acids. Losses at the gene ends were 4 bases for V and 5 bases for J; bases not matched to a gene: 7. CDR3 sequence: CASSGGTGVGTGELFF. The CDR3, as DNA: TGTGCCAGCAGTGGGGGGACAGGGGTCGGGACCGGGGAGCTGTTTTTT.

This clonotype appeared many times. V usage is TRBV20-1 and J usage is TRBJ2-7; no firm D call. CDR1 is DFQATT and CDR2 is SNEGSKA in the germline V gene (reference sequence). The CDR3 spans 12 residues. Deletions cut 0 bases from V and 6 bases from J, with 9 bases between. This CDR3 reads CSAREQTVEQYF. CDR3 DNA: TGCAGTGCTAGAGAGCAGACGGTCGAGCAGTACTTC.

J is TRBJ1-1 and V is TRBV29-1; TRBD1 matches at 9 bases. J lost 8 bases, V lost 6 bases, and 16 bases had no gene match. The CDR3 covers 15 residues. The germline CDR1 and CDR2 sequences are SQVTM and ANQGSEA. CDR3 sequence reads: CSVASGQGRLGEAFF. The CDR3 nucleotides read TGCAGCGTAGCTTCCGGACAGGGGAGATTGGGCGAAGCTTTCTTT.

This rearrangement joins TRBV6-2 or TRBV6-3 to TRBJ2-2, with D perhaps TRBD1 or TRBD2 (5 bases each). Germline assignment: CDR1 MNHEY and CDR2 SVGEGT. The CDR3 has 17 amino acids. V was cut by 2 bases and J by 2 bases, with 15 bases left in between. The CDR3 DNA reads as TGTGCCAGCAGTTACCCCCGTGCAGGGAGTAACACCGGGGAGCTGTTTTTT. Protein sequence: CASSYPRAGSNTGELFF.

V usage is TRBV30 and J usage is TRBJ2-2; D is unresolved. The CDR3 is made up of 11 amino acids. V was clipped by 1 base and J by 3 bases, with 0 bases between them. In germline, CDR1 is GTSNPN, CDR2 SVGIG (reference sequence). CDR3 loop: CAWSDTGELFF. CDR3 sequence (DNA): TGTGCCTGGAGTGACACCGGGGAGCTGTTTTTT.

V and J are TRBV5-1 and TRBJ2-2; weak D call: TRBD2 (7 bases). V dropped 5 bases and J dropped 0 bases, with 14 bases sitting between them. The CDR3 is 16 amino acids. Germline-derived CDR1 and CDR2 are SGHRS and YFSETQ. The CDR3 DNA reads TGCGCCAGCAGAGGAGTGGGGGGGCCGAACACCGGGGAGCTGTTTTTT. It codes for CASRGVGGPNTGELFF.

This clonotype was observed a handful of times. At one end the junction does not follow the germline gene, possibly because of a read error. The chain uses TRBV6-2 or TRBV6-3 and TRBJ2-5, with TRBD2 as a possible D gene (6 bases). Germline loops: CDR1 MNHEY, CDR2 SVGEGT. CDR3 length: 15 residues. DNA of the CDR3: TGTGCCAGCAGTGACTCCGGGACTCTTGAAGAGACCCAGTACTTC. This gives the protein CASSDSGTLEETQYF.

The chain uses TRBV7-3 and TRBJ2-6; D is ambiguous. Germline assignment: CDR1 SGHTA and CDR2 FQGTGA. The length of the CDR3 is 16 residues. Trimming removed 7 bases at V and 1 base at J, with 14 bases between. The CDR3 DNA reads TGTGCCAGCACCCGCCGGAAGGGTTCTGGGGCCAACGTCCTGACTTTC. Its protein is CASTRRKGSGANVLTF.

This clonotype was counted a few times. The rearrangement links TRBV30 to TRBJ2-5, with 8 bases that match TRBD2. The trim removed 0 bases at V and 4 bases at J, leaving 4 bases unmatched. Germline-derived CDR1 and CDR2 are GTSNPN and SVGIG (reference sequence). The CDR3 runs to 14 residues. CDR3 region: CAWSVRSGRETQYF. The DNA of the CDR3 is TGTGCCTGGAGTGTACGGAGCGGGAGAGAGACCCAGTACTTC.

The chain combines TRBV5-5 with TRBJ1-2, with 10 bases identical to TRBD1. The V gene end was trimmed by 4 bases and the J gene end by 6 bases; junction bases not matched to a gene: 6. The CDR3 sequence is 14 residues long. The V gene's germline CDR1 is SGHKS and CDR2 YYEKEE (reference sequence). The DNA of the CDR3 is TGTGCCAGCAGCCAAGGACAGGGGGGGCATGGCTACACCTTC. The encoded protein is CASSQGQGGHGYTF.

This clonotype turned up a few times. The CDR3 nucleotides are TGCGCCAGCGCGGGTGGTAGCGGGAACCACGAGCAGTACTTC. Amino acid sequence: CASAGGSGNHEQYF. J is TRBJ2-7 and V is TRBV5-1, with 8 bases that match TRBD2. Germline V gene sequence: CDR1 SGHRS, CDR2 YFSETQ. V lost 7 bases, J lost 5 bases, and 11 bases stayed unmatched. This CDR3 is built from 14 residues.